These 15 T cell receptor beta chains came from one sample sequenced in a study of tumor and adjacent non-tumor tissue in lung cancer. RNA was extracted from bulk tissue without any cell sorting. The normal lung tissue was taken more than 3 cm from the tumor edge. The library came from three nested PCR rounds adapted from ARM-PCR protocols. TCRdb analysed the multiplex PCR reads with MiXCR anew, one entry per CDR3 protein. The sample holds more than 35,000 distinct CDR3 sequences, 60% to 70% seen once. The sequencing input was distant non-tumor lung tissue. Receptors were obtained from a woman between 35 and 50 years old with non-small cell lung cancer.

As concerns this clonotype: It is likely a read error, because the conserved phenylalanine at the end of the CDR3 is missing. CDR3 nucleotide sequence: TGTGCCTGGAGTGTACGCGAACTTTTGTCCGGGGAGCTGTTTCTT. This sequence encodes CAWSVRELLSGELFL. V usage is TRBV30 and J usage is TRBJ2-2; D is unresolved. This CDR3 has 15 amino acids. The germline V gene encodes CDR1 GTSNPN and CDR2 SVGIG (reference sequence). V gave up 0 bases and J gave up 6 bases, with 14 bases separating them.

A word on this clonotype: At one of its ends the junction is not consistent with the germline gene, which may arise from a read error. The rearrangement uses TRBV11-2 and TRBJ2-6; D remains ambiguous. This CDR3 spans 16 amino acids. Germline V CDR1 and CDR2: SGHAT, FQNNGV. The CDR3 reads CTSSWSDLSEANALTF. The CDR3 coding sequence is TGTACCAGCAGCTGGTCAGACCTCTCTGAGGCCAACGCCCTGACTTTC.

J is TRBJ2-1 and V is TRBV30, with D maybe TRBD1 (6 bases). Trimming stripped 8 bases from V and 4 bases from J, with 12 bases between. Germline-derived CDR1 and CDR2 are GTSNPN and SVGIG (reference sequence). The length of the CDR3 is 12 residues. In DNA form, the CDR3 reads TGTGCCCTACAAGGGGGATACAATGAGCAGTTCTTC. This sequence encodes CALQGGYNEQFF.

This sequence joins TRBV5-1 and TRBJ1-2, with a tentative D call TRBD1 (6 bases). Between the trimmed V and J ends, which lost 0 bases and 7 bases, there was a span of 13 bases. Germline V CDR1 and CDR2: SGHRS, YFSETQ. This CDR3 is built from 14 residues. The CDR3 reads CASSLVGGFVGYTF. The CDR3 DNA reads TGCGCCAGCAGCTTGGTAGGGGGATTCGTTGGCTACACCTTC.

Regarding this clonotype: Its ends do not fully match the called genes, so a read error is possible. V is TRBV28 and J is TRBJ2-7, with D unresolved. The CDR3 is 10 amino acids. In germline, CDR1 is MDHEN, CDR2 SYDVKM. The CDR3 DNA reads TGTGCCAGCCGTAGGTTCGAGCAGTATTTC. It translates to CASRRFEQYF. Using reference TRBV28 and TRBJ2-7 for the parts outside the CDR3, the full variable domain is DVKVTQSSRYLVKRTGEKVFLECVQDMDHENMFWYRQDPGLGLRLIYFSYDVKMKEKGDIPEGYSVSREKKERFSLILESASTNQTSMYLCASRRFEQYFGPGTRLTVT.

Of note for this clonotype: This CDR3 fails to terminate in the conserved phenylalanine or tryptophan, so it likely reflects a read error. The rearrangement uses TRBV6-1 and TRBJ2-5, with 10 bases aligning to TRBD2. The CDR3 extends over 15 amino acids. Germline V lookup: CDR1 MNHNS, CDR2 SASEGT. The CDR3 is CASSEIAGGGETQYC. The CDR3 nucleotides are TGCGCCAGCAGTGAAATAGCGGGAGGTGGAGAGACCCAGTACTGC.

The rearrangement uses TRBV11-2 and TRBJ1-4, with a weak D call TRBD1 (6 bases). CDR3 size: 15 residues. CDR1 is SGHAT and CDR2 is FQNNGV in the germline V gene. Trimming shortened V by 3 bases and J by 4 bases, and 12 bases separated the two germline ends. The CDR3 region has the DNA TGTGCCAGCAGCTTGGGACACCGCTATAATGAAAAACTGTTTTTT. Translated, it gives CASSLGHRYNEKLFF.

Turning to this clonotype: Possible read error: a much larger clone is one base away. Likely a read error: the CDR3 ends without its conserved phenylalanine or tryptophan. This chain joins TRBV28 and TRBJ2-6; no firm D call. CDR3 length: 14 amino acids. The ends were cut back, 6 bases at V and 0 bases at J, with 6 bases in the middle. Germline V gives CDR1 MDHEN, CDR2 SYDVKM. The CDR3 region has the DNA TGTGCCAGCAGGCTAAGCTCTGGGGCCAACGTCCTGACTTTA. The encoded protein is CASRLSSGANVLTL.

The chain uses TRBV12-3 or TRBV12-4 and TRBJ2-1, with 9 nucleotides matching TRBD1. The CDR3 runs 16 residues. The trim removed 0 bases at V and 9 bases at J, leaving 9 bases unmatched. CDR3 loop: CASSLAGTGSLSEQFF. CDR3 in DNA: TGTGCCAGCAGTTTAGCCGGGACAGGGTCTCTAAGTGAGCAGTTCTTC.

A remark on this clonotype: The germline gene is not matched at one end of the junction; a read error may be the cause. The V gene is TRBV11-2, the J gene TRBJ2-6; unclear D gene. Per the germline V gene, CDR1 is SGHAT and CDR2 is FQNNGV. This CDR3 comprises 16 residues. The CDR3 protein is CASSSSDLSWANVLTF. In DNA, the CDR3 is TGCGCCAGCAGCTCGTCAGACCTCTCTTGGGCCAACGTCCTGACTTTC.

Comments on this clonotype: The final CDR3 position lacks the conserved phenylalanine or tryptophan, pointing to a likely read error. The chain joins TRBV4-1 to TRBJ2-7; 7 positions match TRBD2. This CDR3 is 16 amino acids long. The J segment lost 3 bases and the V segment lost 2 bases, leaving 10 bases of the junction unmatched. Per germline, CDR1 MGHRA and CDR2 YSYEKL. The CDR3 loop is CASSQNPSAGVYEQYL. The CDR3 bases are TGCGCCAGCAGCCAAAACCCGTCCGCGGGAGTCTACGAGCAGTACCTC.

This sequence joins TRBV11-2 and TRBJ2-5; TRBD1 agrees at 9 bases. The germline V gene encodes CDR1 SGHAT and CDR2 FQNNGV. J lost 7 bases, V lost 6 bases, and 9 bases had no gene match. There are 14 residues in the CDR3. DNA for the CDR3: TGTGCCAGCAGTAACGACAGGGGACAGGGGACCCAGTACTTC. This sequence encodes CASSNDRGQGTQYF. Full variable domain (remainder filled in from reference TRBV11-2 and TRBJ2-5): EAGVAQSPRYKIIEKRQSVAFWCNPISGHATLYWYQQILGQGPKLLIQFQNNGVVDDSQLPKDRFSAERLKGVDSTLKIQPAKLEDSAVYLCASSNDRGQGTQYFGPGTRLLVL.

Notes on this clonotype: Sequence at one end of the junction differs from germline and may be a read error. The CDR3 sequence is CASSQTSGGNGQFF. In DNA form, the CDR3 reads TGTGCCAGCAGTCAGACTAGCGGGGGAAATGGGCAGTTCTTC. The chain combines TRBV7-8 with TRBJ2-1; 12 bases align to TRBD2. The CDR3 spans 14 residues. Germline assignment: CDR1 SGHVS and CDR2 FQNEAQ.

On this clonotype itself: The junction departs from the called germline gene at one end, perhaps through a read error. The chain has TRBV6-5 and TRBJ2-1; the D call may be TRBD1 or TRBD2 (5 bases each). The CDR3 spans 14 residues. Germline V gene sequence: CDR1 MNHEY, CDR2 SVGAGI. CDR3 DNA: TGTGCTAGCAGTGGGGACGGAAACTACGATGAGCAGTTCTTC. This codes for CASSGDGNYDEQFF.

V usage is TRBV4-2 and J usage is TRBJ2-4, with D tentatively TRBD1 (6 bases). Germline V lookup: CDR1 LGHNA, CDR2 YNFKEQ. The CDR3 has 18 amino acids. The DNA for the CDR3 is TGTGTCGGCAGCCCATCATGGACAGAAAGCGGAGCCAAAAACATTCAGTACTTC. This codes for CVGSPSWTESGAKNIQYF.